These T cell receptor beta chains were read from a single sample in a study of cytomegalovirus exposure and HLA in healthy donors. Produced via immunoSEQ multiplex PCR; TCRdb's table is partial and in-frame only. The table shows about 170,000 clones, with about 75% occurring only once. The material sequenced was PBMCs. These receptors were obtained from a female donor in good health and CMV-seronegative. CDR3s include the opening cysteine and the closing phenylalanine or tryptophan. D genes are given only for firm matches. Clone size, where shown, is once, few, many, or a class for clones that have expanded.

size,J,V,D,DNA,CDR3
once,TRBJ1-6,TRBV2,-,TGTGCCACAGGGACAACCAATAATTCACCCCTCCACTTT,CATGTTNNSPLHF
-,TRBJ2-7,TRBV6-1,-,TGCGCCAGCAGCGAAAGTTCGGGCGGGCCCTACGAGCAGTACTTC,CASSESSGGPYEQYF
-,TRBJ1-1,TRBV4-1,-,TGCGCCAGCAGCCTTCGGGTGAACACTGAAGCTTTCTTT,CASSLRVNTEAFF
few,TRBJ2-1,TRBV29-1,TRBD1,TGCAGCGCCCAGACAGGGTACGGTGAGCAGTTCTTC,CSAQTGYGEQFF
-,TRBJ1-1,TRBV7-9,-,TGTGCCAGCAGCCCTACGGGGGACCTCGGCACTGAAGCTTTCTTT,CASSPTGDLGTEAFF
once,TRBJ2-7,TRBV5-6,TRBD2,TGCGCCAGCAGGCCAATAGCGGGGTGGGGCGAGCAGTACTTC,CASRPIAGWGEQYF
-,TRBJ1-2,TRBV7-3,-,TGTGCCATTCGATACAGGCCTATTAGGGACTATGGCTACACCTTC,CAIRYRPIRDYGYTF
-,TRBJ1-2,TRBV6-1,-,TGTGCCAGCAGTGAAATTGAGATGTTCGAGGGCTACACCTTC,CASSEIEMFEGYTF
-,TRBJ2-6,TRBV10-1,TRBD1,TGCGCCAGCAGCTACGCCGGGACAGGGTCCACTGGGGCCAACGTCCTGACTTTC,CASSYAGTGSTGANVLTF
-,TRBJ2-6,TRBV5-6,TRBD1,TGTGCCAGCAGCCGACAGGGTCAGTCTGGGGCCAACGTCCTGACTTTC,CASSRQGQSGANVLTF
-,TRBJ2-7,TRBV30,TRBD2,TGTGCCTGGAGTGACCCCTCAACTAGCGGCTCCTACGAGCAGTACTTC,CAWSDPSTSGSYEQYF
-,TRBJ2-2,TRBV5-1,TRBD2,TGCGCCAGCAGCTTATGGGGGGGACGCACCGGGGAGCTGTTTTTT,CASSLWGGRTGELFF
-,TRBJ1-4,TRBV9,-,TGTGCCAGCAGCGTAGGCGCAGGGGTAGAGGAAAAACTGTTTTTT,CASSVGAGVEEKLFF
-,TRBJ2-5,TRBV2,-,TGTGCCAGCAGTGAAGCGGCGGGGTACGAGACCCAGTACTTC,CASSEAAGYETQYF
few,TRBJ1-1,TRBV6-6,TRBD1,TGTGCCAGCAGTCCGGGACAGGGGGCCTTGGTTGAAGCTTTCTTT,CASSPGQGALVEAFF
few,TRBJ2-3,TRBV5-1,TRBD1,TGCGCCAGCAGCCCGCCCGACAGGGCCCCCACAGATACGCAGTATTTT,CASSPPDRAPTDTQYF
-,TRBJ1-5,TRBV6-1,TRBD1,TGTGCCAGCAGCCACGGACAGGGGGGACAGCCCCAGCATTTT,CASSHGQGGQPQHF
-,TRBJ1-1,TRBV5-1,-,TGCGCCAGCAGTGGGGTTATGACAGCCACGAACACTGAAGCTTTCTTT,CASSGVMTATNTEAFF
few,TRBJ1-2,TRBV7-9,-,TGTGCCAGCGAAACAGGGACCTTAGGCTACACCTTC,CASETGTLGYTF
-,TRBJ2-5,TRBV29-1,TRBD1,TGCAGCGTTCTATGGACAGGGGGCCAAGAGACCCAGTACTTC,CSVLWTGGQETQYF
few,TRBJ1-3,TRBV2,-,TGTGCCAGCAGCCTCGGGTGGGACACCATATATTTT,CASSLGWDTIYF
-,TRBJ2-1,TRBV15,-,TGTGCCACCAGCAGGGACTACAGCCTCCTCAATGAGCAGTTCTTC,CATSRDYSLLNEQFF
-,TRBJ2-1,TRBV9,TRBD2,TGTGCCAGCAGCCTGGGGGGGAGTGAGCAGTTCTTC,CASSLGGSEQFF
-,TRBJ2-2,TRBV5-1,TRBD1,TGCGCCAGCAGCTTGAAGGGGGCCGGCGGGGAGCTGTTTTTT,CASSLKGAGGELFF
-,TRBJ1-6,TRBV15,-,TGTGCCACCAGTCGAGGGAACGATTCACCCCTCCACTTT,CATSRGNDSPLHF
-,TRBJ1-1,TRBV2,-,TGTGCCAGCAGCCCACAGGCGATGAACACTGAAGCTTTCTTT,CASSPQAMNTEAFF
-,TRBJ1-6,TRBV7-3,TRBD1,TGTGCCAGCAGCTTATCAGGGGGGCCATCCAATTCACCCCTCCACTTT,CASSLSGGPSNSPLHF
-,TRBJ1-5,TRBV4-1,-,TGCGCCAGCAGCCAGGAACGGGGTCTAAATCAGCCCCAGCATTTT,CASSQERGLNQPQHF
-,TRBJ1-5,TRBV15,-,TGTGCCACCAGCAGAGATCTCAGGAGGGGAAACAGCAATCAGCCCCAGCATTTT,CATSRDLRRGNSNQPQHF
-,TRBJ2-5,TRBV6-1,-,TGTGCCATCAGTTTACAGGGCCAAGAGACCCAGTACTTC,CAISLQGQETQYF
-,TRBJ2-3,TRBV5-1,-,TGCGCCAGCAGCTTGGCTGGGGGGGGCCCCACAGATACGCAGTATTTT,CASSLAGGGPTDTQYF
-,TRBJ2-7,TRBV4-1,TRBD1,TGCGCCAGCAGCCAACCGGGACAGGGGACCTACGAGCAGTACTTC,CASSQPGQGTYEQYF
few,TRBJ2-7,TRBV6-6,TRBD1,TGTGCCAGCAGACCTGGACAGGGCGGGCAGTACTTC,CASRPGQGGQYF